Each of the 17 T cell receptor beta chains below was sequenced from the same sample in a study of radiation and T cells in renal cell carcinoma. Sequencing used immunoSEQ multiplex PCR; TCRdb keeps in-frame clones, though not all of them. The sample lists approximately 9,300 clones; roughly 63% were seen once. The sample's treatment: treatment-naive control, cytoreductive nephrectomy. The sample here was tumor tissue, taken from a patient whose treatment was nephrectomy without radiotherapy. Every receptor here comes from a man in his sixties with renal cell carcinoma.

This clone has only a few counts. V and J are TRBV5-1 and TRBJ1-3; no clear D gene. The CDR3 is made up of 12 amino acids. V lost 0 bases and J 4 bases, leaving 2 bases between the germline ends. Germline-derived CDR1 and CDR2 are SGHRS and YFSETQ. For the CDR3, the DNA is TGCGCCAGCAGCTTGGAAGGAAACACCATATATTTT. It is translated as CASSLEGNTIYF.

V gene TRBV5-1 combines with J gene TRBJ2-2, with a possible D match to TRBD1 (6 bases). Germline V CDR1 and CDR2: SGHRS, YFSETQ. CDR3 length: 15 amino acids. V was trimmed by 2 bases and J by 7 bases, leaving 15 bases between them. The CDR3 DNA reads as TGCGCCAGCAGCTTCGGTCAGGGGCGCGTCGGGGAGCTGTTTTTT. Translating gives CASSFGQGRVGELFF.

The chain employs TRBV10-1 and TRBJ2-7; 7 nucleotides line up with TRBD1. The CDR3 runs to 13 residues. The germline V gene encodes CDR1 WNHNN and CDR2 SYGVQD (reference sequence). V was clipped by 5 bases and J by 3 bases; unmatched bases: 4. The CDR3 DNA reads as TGCGCCAGCAGTCCCGGGACAGTCTACGAGCAGTACTTC. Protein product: CASSPGTVYEQYF.

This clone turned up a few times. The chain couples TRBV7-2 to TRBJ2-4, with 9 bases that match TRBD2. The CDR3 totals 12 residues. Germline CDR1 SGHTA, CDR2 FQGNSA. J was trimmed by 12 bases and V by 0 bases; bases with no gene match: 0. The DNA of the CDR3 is TGTGCCAGCAGCTTAGCAGCGGGGGGTCAGTACTTC. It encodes CASSLAAGGQYF.

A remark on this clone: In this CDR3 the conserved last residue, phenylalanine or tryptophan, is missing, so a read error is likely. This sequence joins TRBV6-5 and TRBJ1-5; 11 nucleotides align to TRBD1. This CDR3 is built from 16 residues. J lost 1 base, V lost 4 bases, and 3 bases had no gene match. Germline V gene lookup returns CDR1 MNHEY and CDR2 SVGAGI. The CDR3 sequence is CASSWTGGRSNQPQHL. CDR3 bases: TGTGCCAGCAGTTGGACAGGGGGCCGAAGCAATCAGCCCCAGCATCTT.

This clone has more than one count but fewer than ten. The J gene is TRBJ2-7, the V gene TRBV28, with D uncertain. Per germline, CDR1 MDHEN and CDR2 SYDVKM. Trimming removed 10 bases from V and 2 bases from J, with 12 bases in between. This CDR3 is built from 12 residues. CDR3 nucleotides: TGTGCCATCAGGCACCCCACCTACGAGCAGTACTTC. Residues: CAIRHPTYEQYF.

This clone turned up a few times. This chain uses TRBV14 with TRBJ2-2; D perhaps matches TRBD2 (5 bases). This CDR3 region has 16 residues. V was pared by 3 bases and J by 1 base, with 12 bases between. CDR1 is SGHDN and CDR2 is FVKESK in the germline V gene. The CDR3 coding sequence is TGTGCCAGCAGCCAGCTCACCGGGGTGAACACCGGGGAGCTGTTTTTT. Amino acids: CASSQLTGVNTGELFF.

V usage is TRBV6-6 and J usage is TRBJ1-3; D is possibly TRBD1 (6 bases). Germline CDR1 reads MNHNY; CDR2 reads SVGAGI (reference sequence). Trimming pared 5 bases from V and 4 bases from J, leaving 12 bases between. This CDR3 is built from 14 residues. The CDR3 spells CASSAQGGGNTIYF. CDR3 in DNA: TGTGCCAGCAGTGCACAGGGTGGAGGAAACACCATATATTTT.

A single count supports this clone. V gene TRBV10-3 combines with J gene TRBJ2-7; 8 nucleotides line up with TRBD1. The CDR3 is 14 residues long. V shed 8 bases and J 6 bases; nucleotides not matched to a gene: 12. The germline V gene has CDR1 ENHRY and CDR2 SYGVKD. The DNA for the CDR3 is TGTGCCATCTTAAACCTAGACAGGGGCGGCGAGCAGTACTTC. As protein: CAILNLDRGGEQYF.

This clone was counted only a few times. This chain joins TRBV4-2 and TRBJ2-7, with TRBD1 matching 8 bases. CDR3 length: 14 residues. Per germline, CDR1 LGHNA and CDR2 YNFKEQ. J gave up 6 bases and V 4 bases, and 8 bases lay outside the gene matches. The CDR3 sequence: CASSLGTGPREQYF. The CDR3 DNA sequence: TGTGCCAGCAGCCTCGGGACAGGACCCCGCGAGCAGTACTTC.

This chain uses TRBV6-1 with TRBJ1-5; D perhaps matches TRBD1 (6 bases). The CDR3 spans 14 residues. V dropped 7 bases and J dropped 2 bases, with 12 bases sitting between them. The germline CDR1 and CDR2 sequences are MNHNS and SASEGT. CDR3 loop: CASTRAGGNQPQHF. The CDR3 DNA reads TGTGCCAGCACGAGGGCAGGGGGCAATCAGCCCCAGCATTTT.

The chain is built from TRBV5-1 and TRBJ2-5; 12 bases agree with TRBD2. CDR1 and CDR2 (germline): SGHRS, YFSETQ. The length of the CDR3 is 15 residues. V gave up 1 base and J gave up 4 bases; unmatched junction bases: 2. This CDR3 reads CASSLMGLAGETQYF. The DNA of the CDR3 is TGCGCCAGCAGCTTGATGGGACTAGCGGGAGAGACCCAGTACTTC.

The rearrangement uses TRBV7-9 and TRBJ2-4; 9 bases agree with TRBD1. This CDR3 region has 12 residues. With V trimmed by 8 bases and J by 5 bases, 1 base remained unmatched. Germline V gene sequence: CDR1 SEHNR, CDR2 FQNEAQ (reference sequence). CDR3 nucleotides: TGTGCCAGCCGGGACAGGGAAAACATTCAGTACTTC. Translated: CASRDRENIQYF.

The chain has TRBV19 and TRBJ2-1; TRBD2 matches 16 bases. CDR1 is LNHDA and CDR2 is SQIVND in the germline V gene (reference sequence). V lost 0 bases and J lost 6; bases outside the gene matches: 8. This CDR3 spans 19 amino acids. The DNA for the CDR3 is TGTGCCAGTAGTATAGATACCCCGGGACTAGCGGGAGGGTTCAATGAGCAGTTCTTC. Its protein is CASSIDTPGLAGGFNEQFF. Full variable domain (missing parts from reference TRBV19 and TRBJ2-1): DGGITQSPKYLFRKEGQNVTLSCEQNLNHDAMYWYRQDPGQGLRLIYYSQIVNDFQKGDIAEGYSVSREKKESFPLTVTSAQKNPTAFYLCASSIDTPGLAGGFNEQFFGPGTRLTVL.

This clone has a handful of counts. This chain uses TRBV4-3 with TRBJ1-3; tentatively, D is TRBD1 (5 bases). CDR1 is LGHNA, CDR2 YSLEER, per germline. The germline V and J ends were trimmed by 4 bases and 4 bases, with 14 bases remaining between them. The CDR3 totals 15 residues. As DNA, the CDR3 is TGCGCCAGCAGCCGGGGGAACACAGCCGGAAACACCATATATTTT. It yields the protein CASSRGNTAGNTIYF.

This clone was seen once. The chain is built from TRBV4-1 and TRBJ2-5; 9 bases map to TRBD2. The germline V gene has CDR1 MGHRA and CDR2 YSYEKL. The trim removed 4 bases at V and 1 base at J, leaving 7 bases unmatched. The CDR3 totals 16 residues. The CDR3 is CASSRLAEGSQETQYF. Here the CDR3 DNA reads TGCGCCAGCAGCCGACTAGCGGAGGGATCCCAAGAGACCCAGTACTTC.

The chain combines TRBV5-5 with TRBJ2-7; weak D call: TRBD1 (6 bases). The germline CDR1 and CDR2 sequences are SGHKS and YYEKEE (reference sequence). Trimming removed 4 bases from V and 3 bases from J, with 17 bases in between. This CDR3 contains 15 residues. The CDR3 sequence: CASSLGQNSNYEQYF. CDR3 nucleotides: TGTGCCAGCAGCCTCGGACAGAATTCAAACTACGAGCAGTACTTC.